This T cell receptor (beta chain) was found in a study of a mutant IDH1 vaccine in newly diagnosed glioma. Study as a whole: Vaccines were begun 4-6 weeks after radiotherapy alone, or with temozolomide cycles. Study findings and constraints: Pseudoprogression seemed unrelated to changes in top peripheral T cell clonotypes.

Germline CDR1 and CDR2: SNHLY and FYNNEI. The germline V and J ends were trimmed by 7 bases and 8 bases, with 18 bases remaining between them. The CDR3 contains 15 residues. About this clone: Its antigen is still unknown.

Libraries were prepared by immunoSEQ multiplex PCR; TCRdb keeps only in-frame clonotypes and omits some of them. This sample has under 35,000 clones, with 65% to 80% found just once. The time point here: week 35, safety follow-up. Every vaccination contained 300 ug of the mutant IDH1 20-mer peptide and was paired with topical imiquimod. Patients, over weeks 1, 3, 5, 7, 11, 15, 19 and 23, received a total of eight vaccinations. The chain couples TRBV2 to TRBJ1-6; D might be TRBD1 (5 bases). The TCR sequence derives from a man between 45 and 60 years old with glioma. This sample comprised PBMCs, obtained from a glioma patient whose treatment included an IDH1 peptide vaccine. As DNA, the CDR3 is TGTGCCAGCACCTCGACCTTTGCCAGGGATTCACCCCTCCACTTT. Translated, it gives CASTSTFARDSPLHF.